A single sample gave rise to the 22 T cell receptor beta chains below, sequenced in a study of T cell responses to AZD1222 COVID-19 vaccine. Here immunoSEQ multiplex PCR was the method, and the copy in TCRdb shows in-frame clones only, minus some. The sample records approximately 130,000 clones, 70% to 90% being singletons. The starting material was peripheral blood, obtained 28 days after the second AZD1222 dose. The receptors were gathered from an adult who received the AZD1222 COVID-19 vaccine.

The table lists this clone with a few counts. CDR3 amino acids: CATSRPSPSGTWHEQYF. CDR3 DNA sequence: TGTGCCACCAGCCGCCCGAGCCCTAGCGGGACTTGGCACGAGCAGTACTTC. The chain links TRBV15 to TRBJ2-7; 9 bases map to TRBD2. Germline-derived CDR1 and CDR2 are LNHNV and YYDKDF (reference sequence). The CDR3 sequence is 17 residues long. V lost 5 bases to trimming and J lost 5 bases; unmatched junction nucleotides: 16.

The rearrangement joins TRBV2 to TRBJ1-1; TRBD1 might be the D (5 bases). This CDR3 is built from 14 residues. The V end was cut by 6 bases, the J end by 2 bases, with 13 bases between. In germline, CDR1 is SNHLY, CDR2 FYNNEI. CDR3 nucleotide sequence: TGTGCCAGCAGCGCCACCGACAGCAACACTGAAGCTTTCTTT. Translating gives CASSATDSNTEAFF.

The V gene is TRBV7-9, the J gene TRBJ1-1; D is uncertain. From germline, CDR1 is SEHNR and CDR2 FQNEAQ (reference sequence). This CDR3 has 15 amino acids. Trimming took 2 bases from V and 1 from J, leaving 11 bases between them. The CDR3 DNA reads TGTGCCAGCAGCTTAAGAGCTTTAGGGAACACTGAAGCTTTCTTT. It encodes CASSLRALGNTEAFF. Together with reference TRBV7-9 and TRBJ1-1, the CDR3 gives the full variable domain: DTGVSQNPRHKITKRGQNVTFRCDPISEHNRLYWYRQTLGQGPEFLTYFQNEAQLEKSRLLSDRFSAERPKGSFSTLEIQRTEQGDSAMYLCASSLRALGNTEAFFGQGTRLTVV.

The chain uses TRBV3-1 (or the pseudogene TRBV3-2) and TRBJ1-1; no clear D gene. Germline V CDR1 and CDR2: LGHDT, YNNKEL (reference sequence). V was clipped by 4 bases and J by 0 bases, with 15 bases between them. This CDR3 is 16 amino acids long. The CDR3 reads CASSPRSPSMNTEAFF. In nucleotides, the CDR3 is TGTGCCAGCAGCCCGAGGAGCCCCTCCATGAACACTGAAGCTTTCTTT.

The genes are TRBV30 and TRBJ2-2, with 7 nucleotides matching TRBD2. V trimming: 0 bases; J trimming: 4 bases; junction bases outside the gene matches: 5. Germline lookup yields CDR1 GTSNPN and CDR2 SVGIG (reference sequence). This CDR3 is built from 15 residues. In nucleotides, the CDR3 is TGTGCCTGGAGTGTACTTTGGGGGGGCACCGGGGAGCTGTTTTTT. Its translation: CAWSVLWGGTGELFF.

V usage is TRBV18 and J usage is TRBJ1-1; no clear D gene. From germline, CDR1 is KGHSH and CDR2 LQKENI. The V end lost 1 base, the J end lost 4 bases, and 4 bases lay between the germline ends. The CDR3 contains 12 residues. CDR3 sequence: CASSPRLTEAFF. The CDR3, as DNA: TGTGCCAGCTCACCACGTCTCACTGAAGCTTTCTTT.

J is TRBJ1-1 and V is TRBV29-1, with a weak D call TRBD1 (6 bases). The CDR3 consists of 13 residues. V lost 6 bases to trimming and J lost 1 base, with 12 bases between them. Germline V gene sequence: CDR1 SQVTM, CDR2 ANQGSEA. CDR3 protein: CSVTGPGNTEAFF. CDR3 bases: TGCAGCGTGACAGGCCCGGGGAACACTGAAGCTTTCTTT. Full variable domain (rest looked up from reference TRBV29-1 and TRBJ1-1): SAVISQKPSRDICQRGTSLTIQCQVDSQVTMMFWYRQQPGQSLTLIATANQGSEATYESGFVIDKFPISRPNLTFSTLTVSNMSPEDSSIYLCSVTGPGNTEAFFGQGTRLTVV.

CDR3 sequence: CASTEGNTGELFF. In DNA, the CDR3 is TGTGCCAGCACCGAGGGGAACACCGGGGAGCTGTTTTTT. The chain combines TRBV7-2 with TRBJ2-2; maybe TRBD2 (5 bases). V was shortened by 7 bases and J by 1 base, with 7 bases between the two germline ends. In germline, CDR1 is SGHTA, CDR2 FQGNSA. This CDR3 has 13 amino acids. Supplemented by reference TRBV7-2 and TRBJ2-2, the full variable domain reads GAGVSQSPSNKVTEKGKDVELRCDPISGHTALYWYRQSLGQGLEFLIYFQGNSAPDKSGLPSDRFSAERTGGSVSTLTIQRTQQEDSAVYLCASTEGNTGELFFGEGSRLTVL.

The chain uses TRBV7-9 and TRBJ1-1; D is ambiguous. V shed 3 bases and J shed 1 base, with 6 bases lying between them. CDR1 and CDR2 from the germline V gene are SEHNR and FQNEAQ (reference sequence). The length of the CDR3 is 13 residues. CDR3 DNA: TGTGCCAGCAGCTTTATCAGGAACACTGAAGCTTTCTTT. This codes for CASSFIRNTEAFF.

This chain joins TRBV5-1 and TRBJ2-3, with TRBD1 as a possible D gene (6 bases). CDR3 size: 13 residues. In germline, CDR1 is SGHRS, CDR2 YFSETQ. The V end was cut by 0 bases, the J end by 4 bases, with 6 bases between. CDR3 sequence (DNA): TGCGCCAGCAGCTTGGGACAGGCAGATACGCAGTATTTT. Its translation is CASSLGQADTQYF.

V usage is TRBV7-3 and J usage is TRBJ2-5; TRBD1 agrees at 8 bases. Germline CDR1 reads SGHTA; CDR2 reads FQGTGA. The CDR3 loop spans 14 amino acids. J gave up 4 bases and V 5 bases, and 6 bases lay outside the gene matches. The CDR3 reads CASSKTGERETQYF. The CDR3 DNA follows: TGTGCCAGCAGCAAGACAGGGGAGAGAGAGACCCAGTACTTC. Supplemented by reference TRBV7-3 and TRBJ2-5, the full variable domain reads GAGVSQTPSNKVTEKGKYVELRCDPISGHTALYWYRQSLGQGPEFLIYFQGTGAADDSGLPNDRFFAVRPEGSVSTLKIQRTERGDSAVYLCASSKTGERETQYFGPGTRLLVL.

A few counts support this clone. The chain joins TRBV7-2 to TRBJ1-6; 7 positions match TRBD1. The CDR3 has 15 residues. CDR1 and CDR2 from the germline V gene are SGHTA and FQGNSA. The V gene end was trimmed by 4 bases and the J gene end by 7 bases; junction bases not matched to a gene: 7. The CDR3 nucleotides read TGTGCCAGCAGCTCAGAGGGCAGGGGGAATTCACCCCTCCACTTT. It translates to CASSSEGRGNSPLHF.

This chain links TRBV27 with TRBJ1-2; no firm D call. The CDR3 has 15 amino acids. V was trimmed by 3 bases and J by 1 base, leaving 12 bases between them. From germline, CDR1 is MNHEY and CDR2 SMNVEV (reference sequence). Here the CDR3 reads CASSFGVGGNYGYTF. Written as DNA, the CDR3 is TGTGCCAGCAGTTTTGGGGTAGGAGGTAACTATGGCTACACCTTC.

The CDR3 loop reads CASSIIRAPWALHF. In DNA, the CDR3 is TGTGCCAGTAGTATAATCCGGGCCCCTTGGGCCCTCCACTTT. The gene calls are TRBV19 and TRBJ1-6; D gene unclear. The CDR3 is 14 amino acids. The germline gives CDR1 LNHDA, CDR2 SQIVND (reference sequence). Trimming removed 2 bases from V and 14 bases from J, with 16 bases in between.

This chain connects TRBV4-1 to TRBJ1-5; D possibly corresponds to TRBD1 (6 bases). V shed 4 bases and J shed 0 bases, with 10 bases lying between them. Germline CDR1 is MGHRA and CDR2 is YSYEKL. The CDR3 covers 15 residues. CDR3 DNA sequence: TGCGCCAGCAGCCGGACAGAGTATAGCAATCAGCCCCAGCATTTT. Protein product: CASSRTEYSNQPQHF.

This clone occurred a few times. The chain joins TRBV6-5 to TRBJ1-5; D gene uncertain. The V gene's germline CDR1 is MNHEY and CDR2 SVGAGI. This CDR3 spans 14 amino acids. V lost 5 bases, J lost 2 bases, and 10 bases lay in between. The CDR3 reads CASSPPEGNQPQHF. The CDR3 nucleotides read TGTGCCAGCAGTCCCCCAGAGGGCAATCAGCCCCAGCATTTT.

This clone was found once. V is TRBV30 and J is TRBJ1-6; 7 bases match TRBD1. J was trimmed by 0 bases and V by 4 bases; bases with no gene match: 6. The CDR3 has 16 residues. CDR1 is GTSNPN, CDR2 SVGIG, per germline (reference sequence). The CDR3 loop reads CAWKAGGFSYNSPLHF. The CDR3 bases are TGTGCCTGGAAGGCAGGGGGTTTCTCCTATAATTCACCCCTCCACTTT.

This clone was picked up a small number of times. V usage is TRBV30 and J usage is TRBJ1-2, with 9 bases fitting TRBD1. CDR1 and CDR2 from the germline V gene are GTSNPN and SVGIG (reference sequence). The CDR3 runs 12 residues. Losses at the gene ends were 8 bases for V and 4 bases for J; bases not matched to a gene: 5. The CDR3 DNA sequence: TGTGCCGGGGGACAGGGAAGCTATGGCTACACCTTC. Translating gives CAGGQGSYGYTF.

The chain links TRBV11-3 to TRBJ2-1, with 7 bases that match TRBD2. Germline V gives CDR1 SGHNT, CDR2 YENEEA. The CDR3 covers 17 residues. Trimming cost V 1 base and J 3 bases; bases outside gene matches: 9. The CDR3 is CASSLAIGVAGYNEQFF. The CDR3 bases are TGTGCCAGCAGCTTAGCCATCGGGGTAGCGGGCTACAATGAGCAGTTCTTC.

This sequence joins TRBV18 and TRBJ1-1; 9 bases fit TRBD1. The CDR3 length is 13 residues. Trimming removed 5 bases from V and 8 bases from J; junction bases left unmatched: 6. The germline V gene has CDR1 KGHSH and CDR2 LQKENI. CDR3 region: CASSADRGVEAFF. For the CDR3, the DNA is TGTGCCAGCTCAGCTGACAGGGGGGTCGAAGCTTTCTTT. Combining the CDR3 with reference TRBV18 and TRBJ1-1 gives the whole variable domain NAGVMQNPRHLVRRRGQEARLRCSPMKGHSHVYWYRQLPEEGLKFMVYLQKENIIDESGMPKERFSAEFPKEGPSILRIQQVVRGDSAAYFCASSADRGVEAFFGQGTRLTVV.

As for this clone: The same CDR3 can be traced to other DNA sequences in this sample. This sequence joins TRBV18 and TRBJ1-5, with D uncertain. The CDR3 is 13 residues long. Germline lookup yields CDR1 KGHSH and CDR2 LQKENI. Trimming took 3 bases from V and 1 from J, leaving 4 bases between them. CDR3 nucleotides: TGTGCCAGCTCACCCCAGAGCAATCAGCCCCAGCATTTT. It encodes CASSPQSNQPQHF. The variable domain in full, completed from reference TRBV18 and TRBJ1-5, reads NAGVMQNPRHLVRRRGQEARLRCSPMKGHSHVYWYRQLPEEGLKFMVYLQKENIIDESGMPKERFSAEFPKEGPSILRIQQVVRGDSAAYFCASSPQSNQPQHFGDGTRLSIL.

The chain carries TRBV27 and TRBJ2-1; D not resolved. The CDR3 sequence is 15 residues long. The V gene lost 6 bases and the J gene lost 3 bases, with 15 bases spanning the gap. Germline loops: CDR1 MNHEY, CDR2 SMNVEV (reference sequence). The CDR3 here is CASRKLQDGYNEQFF. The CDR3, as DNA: TGTGCCAGCAGAAAGTTGCAGGACGGCTACAATGAGCAGTTCTTC.